The 8 T cell receptor beta chains below come from one sample, sequenced in a study of OX40 agonist ivuxolimab in advanced cancers. Library method: the immunoSEQ multiplex PCR assay. Here the immuneACCESS table is served through TCRdb, limited to in-frame sequences with V and J called. Missing clones are a known gap in these copies; in checked studies unresolved V genes cover under half, and the rest lacks a known reason. This sample comprises around 60,000 clones, around 93% of them detected only once. The ten largest account for 0.35% to 0.55% of the sample. This specimen consisted of CD4+ or CD8+ T cells sorted from blood, obtained in a trial of the OX40 agonist ivuxolimab. Receptor source: an adult with an advanced solid tumor such as melanoma, head and neck, liver or kidney cancer.

V and J are TRBV27 and TRBJ2-5; TRBD1 matches 8 bases. With V trimmed by 8 bases and J by 5 bases, 10 bases remained unmatched. CDR1 is MNHEY, CDR2 SMNVEV, per germline (reference sequence). This CDR3 is built from 14 residues. Here the CDR3 DNA reads TGTGCCAGCGCTACCGGACAGGGTCGTGAGACCCAGTACTTC. As protein: CASATGQGRETQYF.

The chain joins TRBV5-1 to TRBJ2-1; a possible D gene is TRBD2 (5 bases). CDR3 length equals 16 residues. V lost 0 bases, J lost 5 bases, and 15 bases lay in between. Germline CDR1 is SGHRS and CDR2 is YFSETQ. The CDR3 protein is CASSLVRGADHNEQFF. CDR3 nucleotides: TGCGCCAGCAGCTTGGTCCGGGGAGCCGACCACAATGAGCAGTTCTTC.

The J gene is TRBJ2-7, the V gene TRBV19; 10 bases are shared with TRBD2. This CDR3 spans 15 amino acids. Germline CDR1 LNHDA, CDR2 SQIVND (reference sequence). The V gene end was trimmed by 5 bases and the J gene end by 4 bases; junction bases not matched to a gene: 8. The CDR3 reads CASSASSGRTYEQYF. CDR3 nucleotide sequence: TGTGCCAGTAGTGCTTCTAGCGGGAGAACGTACGAGCAGTACTTC.

A single count supports this clone. The chain has TRBV10-2 and TRBJ2-7; 8 nucleotides line up with TRBD2. The CDR3 extends over 16 amino acids. CDR1 and CDR2 (germline): WSHSY, SAAADI. The V segment lost 1 base and the J segment 0 bases; nucleotides outside the gene matches: 5. CDR3 DNA sequence: TGCGCCAGCAGTGAGTGGGGACTAGACCTCTCCTACGAGCAGTACTTC. Amino acid sequence: CASSEWGLDLSYEQYF.

Details on this clone: The sample carries other DNA sequences with the same CDR3. This chain connects TRBV11-3 to TRBJ2-2; the match to TRBD2 covers 10 bases. The CDR3 covers 16 residues. Trimming cost V 1 base and J 1 base; bases outside gene matches: 0. Germline loops: CDR1 SGHNT, CDR2 YENEEA. CDR3 bases: TGTGCCAGCAGCTTAGTAGCGGGAGGGAACACCGGGGAGCTGTTTTTT. This gives the protein CASSLVAGGNTGELFF.

V is TRBV5-1 and J is TRBJ1-2, with D tentatively TRBD1 (6 bases). CDR1 and CDR2 from the germline V gene are SGHRS and YFSETQ. The CDR3 runs to 13 residues. V was pared by 0 bases and J by 7 bases, with 10 bases between. The CDR3 is CASSLAATGGYTF. CDR3 in DNA: TGCGCCAGCAGCTTGGCCGCGACAGGTGGCTACACCTTC.

This chain uses TRBV14 with TRBJ2-1; TRBD1 might be the D (6 bases). CDR3 size: 14 residues. CDR1 and CDR2 from the germline V gene are SGHDN and FVKESK. The V and J ends lost 1 base and 8 bases respectively, with 12 bases between them. The DNA of the CDR3 is TGTGCCAGCAGCCAAGGGACAGTTGGACATGAGCAGTTCTTC. Translated: CASSQGTVGHEQFF.

The J gene is TRBJ2-6, the V gene TRBV5-8; 7 bases match TRBD2. The trim removed 4 bases at V and 0 bases at J, leaving 1 base unmatched. This CDR3 has 15 residues. The V gene's germline CDR1 is SGHTS and CDR2 YDEGEE. CDR3 DNA sequence: TGTGCCAGCAGCCGGGGGGTCTCTGGGGCCAACGTCCTGACTTTC. Amino acid sequence: CASSRGVSGANVLTF.